This T cell receptor beta chain is from a study of T-cell memory formation after mild COVID-19. At the level of the study: For the most part, TCR clusters were specific to one donor. Findings and caveats of the study: Some responding clones appeared in pre-infection memory, suggesting cross-reactive memory joined. Contracting clones, day 15 to 85, had balanced CD4/CD8, and later expanders favored CD4+.

Germline lookup yields CDR1 SNHLY and CDR2 FYNNEI. The CDR3 totals 11 residues. TCRdb recomputed calls from the 5' RACE reads with MiXCR, one row per CDR3 protein. This sample carries about 470,000 distinct CDR3 sequences, around 25% of them seen once, and the ten largest clones take 9.5% to 15%. In this sample, this clonotype turned up once. Its matching antigen is unknown. The rearrangement links TRBV2 to TRBJ1-2; no firm D call. Sequencing was done on a sample of PBMCs or a T cell subset sorted from them (not recorded which). This receptor was taken from an adult woman who had mild COVID-19 (a few samples of this study predate the infection). Cell type and time point are not known. CDR3 sequence: CAHRGLYGYTF. CDR3 DNA sequence: TGTGCTCATAGAGGACTCTATGGCTACACCTTC.